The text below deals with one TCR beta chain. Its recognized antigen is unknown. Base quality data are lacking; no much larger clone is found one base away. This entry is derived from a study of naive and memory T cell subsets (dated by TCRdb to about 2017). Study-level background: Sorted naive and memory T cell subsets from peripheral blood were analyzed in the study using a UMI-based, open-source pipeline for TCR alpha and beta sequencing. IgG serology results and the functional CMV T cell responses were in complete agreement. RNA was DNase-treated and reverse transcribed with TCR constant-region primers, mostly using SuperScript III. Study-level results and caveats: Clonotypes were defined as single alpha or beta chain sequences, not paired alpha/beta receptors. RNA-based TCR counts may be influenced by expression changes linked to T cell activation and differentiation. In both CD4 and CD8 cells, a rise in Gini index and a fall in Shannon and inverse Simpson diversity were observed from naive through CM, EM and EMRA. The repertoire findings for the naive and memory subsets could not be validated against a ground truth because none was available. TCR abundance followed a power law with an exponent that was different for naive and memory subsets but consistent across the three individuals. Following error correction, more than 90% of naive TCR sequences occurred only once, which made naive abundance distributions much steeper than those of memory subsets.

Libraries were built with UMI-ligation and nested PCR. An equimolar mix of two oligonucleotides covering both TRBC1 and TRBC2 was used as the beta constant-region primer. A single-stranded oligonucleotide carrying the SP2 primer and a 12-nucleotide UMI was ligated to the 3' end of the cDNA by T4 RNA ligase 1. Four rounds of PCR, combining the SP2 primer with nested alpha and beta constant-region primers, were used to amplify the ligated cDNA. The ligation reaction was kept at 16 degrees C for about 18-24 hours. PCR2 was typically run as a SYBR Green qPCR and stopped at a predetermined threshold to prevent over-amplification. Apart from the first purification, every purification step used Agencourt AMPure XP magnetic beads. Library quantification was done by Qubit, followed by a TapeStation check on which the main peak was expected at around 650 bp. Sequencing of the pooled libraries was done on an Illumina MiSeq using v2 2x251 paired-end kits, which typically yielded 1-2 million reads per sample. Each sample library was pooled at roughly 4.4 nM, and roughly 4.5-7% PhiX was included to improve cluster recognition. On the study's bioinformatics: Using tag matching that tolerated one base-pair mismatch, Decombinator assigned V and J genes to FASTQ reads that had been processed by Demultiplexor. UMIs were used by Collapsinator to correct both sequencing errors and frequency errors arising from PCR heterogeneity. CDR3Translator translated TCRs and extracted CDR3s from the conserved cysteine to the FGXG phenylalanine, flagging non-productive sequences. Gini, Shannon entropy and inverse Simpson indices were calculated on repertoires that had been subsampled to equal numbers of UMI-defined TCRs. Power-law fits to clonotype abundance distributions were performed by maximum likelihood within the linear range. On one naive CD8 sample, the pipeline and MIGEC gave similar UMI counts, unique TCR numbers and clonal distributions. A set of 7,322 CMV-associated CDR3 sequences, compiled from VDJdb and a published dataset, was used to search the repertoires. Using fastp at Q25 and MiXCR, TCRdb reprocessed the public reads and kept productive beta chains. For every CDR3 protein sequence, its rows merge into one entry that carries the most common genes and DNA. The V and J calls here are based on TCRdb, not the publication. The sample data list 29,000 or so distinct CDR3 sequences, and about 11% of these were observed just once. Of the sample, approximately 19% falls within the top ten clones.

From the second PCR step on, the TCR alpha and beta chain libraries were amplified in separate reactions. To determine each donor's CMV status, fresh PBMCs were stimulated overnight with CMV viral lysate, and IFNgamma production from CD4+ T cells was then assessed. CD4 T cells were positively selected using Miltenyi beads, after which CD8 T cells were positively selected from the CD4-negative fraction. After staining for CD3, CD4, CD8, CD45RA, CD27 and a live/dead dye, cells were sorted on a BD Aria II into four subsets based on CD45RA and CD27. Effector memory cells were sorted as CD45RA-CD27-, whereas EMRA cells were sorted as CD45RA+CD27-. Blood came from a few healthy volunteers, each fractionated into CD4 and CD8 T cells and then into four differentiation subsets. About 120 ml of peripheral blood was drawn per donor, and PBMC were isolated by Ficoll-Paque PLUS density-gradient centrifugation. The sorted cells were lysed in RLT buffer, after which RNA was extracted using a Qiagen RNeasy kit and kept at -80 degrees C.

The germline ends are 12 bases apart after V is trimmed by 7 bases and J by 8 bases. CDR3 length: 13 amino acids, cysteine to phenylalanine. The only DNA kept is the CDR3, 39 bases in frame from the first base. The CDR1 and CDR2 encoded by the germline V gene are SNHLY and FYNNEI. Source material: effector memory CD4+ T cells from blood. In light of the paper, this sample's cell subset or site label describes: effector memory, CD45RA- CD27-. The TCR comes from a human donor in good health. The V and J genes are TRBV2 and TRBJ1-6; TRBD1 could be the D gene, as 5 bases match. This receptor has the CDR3 CASIPTEYSPLHF. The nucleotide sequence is TGTGCCAGCATCCCGACAGAGTATTCACCCCTCCACTTT.